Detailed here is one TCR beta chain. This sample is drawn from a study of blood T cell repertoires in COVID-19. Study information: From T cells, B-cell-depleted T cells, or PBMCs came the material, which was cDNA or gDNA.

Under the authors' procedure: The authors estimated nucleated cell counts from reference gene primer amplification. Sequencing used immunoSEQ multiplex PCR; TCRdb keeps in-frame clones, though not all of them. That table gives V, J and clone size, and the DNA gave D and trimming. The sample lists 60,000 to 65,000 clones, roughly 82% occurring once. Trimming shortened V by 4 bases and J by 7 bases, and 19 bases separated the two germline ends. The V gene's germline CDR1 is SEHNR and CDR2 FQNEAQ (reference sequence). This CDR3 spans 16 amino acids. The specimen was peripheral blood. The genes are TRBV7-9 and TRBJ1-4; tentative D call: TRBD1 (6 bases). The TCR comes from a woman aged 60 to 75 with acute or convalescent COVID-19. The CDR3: CASSWPRGEMSEKLFF. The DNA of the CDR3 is TGTGCCAGCAGCTGGCCCAGGGGCGAAATGAGTGAAAAACTGTTTTTT.